The sequence of this T cell receptor beta chain was determined in a study of blood T cell repertoires in COVID-19. Everyone who took part was roughly 18 to 89 years old, and they came from some 23 US areas. The table came from immunoSEQ multiplex PCR; TCRdb's copy has only in-frame clones and leaves some out. Here the sample spans some 150,000 clones, roughly three quarters being singletons. V lost 3 bases, J lost 6 bases, and 1 base stayed unmatched. The CDR3 contains 12 residues. This chain uses TRBV12-3 or TRBV12-4 with TRBJ2-7; 8 bases match TRBD1. The specimen sequenced was PBMCs or T cells enriched from blood (not recorded which). The source of this sequence is a woman between 50 and 59 years old who had recovered from COVID-19. For the CDR3, the DNA is TGTGCCAGCAGTTTCGGACAGGGCGAGCAGTACTTC. This gives the protein CASSFGQGEQYF.